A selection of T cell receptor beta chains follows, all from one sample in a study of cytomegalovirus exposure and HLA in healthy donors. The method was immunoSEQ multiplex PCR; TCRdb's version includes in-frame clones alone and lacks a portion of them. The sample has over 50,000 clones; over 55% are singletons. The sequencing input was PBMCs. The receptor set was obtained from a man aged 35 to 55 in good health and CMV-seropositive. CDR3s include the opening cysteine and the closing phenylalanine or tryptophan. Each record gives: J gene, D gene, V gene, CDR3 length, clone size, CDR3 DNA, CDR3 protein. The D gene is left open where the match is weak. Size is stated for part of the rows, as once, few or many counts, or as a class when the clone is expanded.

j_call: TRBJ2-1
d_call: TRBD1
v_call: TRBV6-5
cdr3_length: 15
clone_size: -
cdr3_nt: TGTGCCAGCAGTAATAAGGACAGGATCTACAATGAGCAGTTCTTC
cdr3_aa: CASSNKDRIYNEQFF

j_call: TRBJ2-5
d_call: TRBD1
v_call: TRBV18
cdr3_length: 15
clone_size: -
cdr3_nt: TGTGCCAGCTCACCTCGGACAGGGGGCGAAGAGACCCAGTACTTC
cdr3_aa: CASSPRTGGEETQYF

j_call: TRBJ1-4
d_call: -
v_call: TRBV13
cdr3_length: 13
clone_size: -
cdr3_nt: TGTGCCAGCAGCTTAGGCCCTTCTGAAAAACTGTTTTTT
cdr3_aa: CASSLGPSEKLFF

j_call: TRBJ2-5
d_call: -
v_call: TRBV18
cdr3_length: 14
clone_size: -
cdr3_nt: TGTGCCAGCTCACCACAGGGGGTTCTTGAGACCCAGTACTTC
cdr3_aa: CASSPQGVLETQYF

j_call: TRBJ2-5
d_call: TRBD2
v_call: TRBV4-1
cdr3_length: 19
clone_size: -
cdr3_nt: TGCGCCAGCAGCCCCCAAGGCGCTCCAGGGAGGGTTTTTGCAGAGACCCAGTACTTC
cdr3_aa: CASSPQGAPGRVFAETQYF

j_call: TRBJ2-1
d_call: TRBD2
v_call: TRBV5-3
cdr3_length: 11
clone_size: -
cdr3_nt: TGTGCCAGGTTTAGCGGGGGGCCGGAGTTCTTC
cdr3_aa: CARFSGGPEFF

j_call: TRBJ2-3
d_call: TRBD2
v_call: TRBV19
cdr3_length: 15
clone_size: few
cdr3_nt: TGTGCCAGTAGTATAGGGCTAGCGGGAACAGATACGCAGTATTTT
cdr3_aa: CASSIGLAGTDTQYF

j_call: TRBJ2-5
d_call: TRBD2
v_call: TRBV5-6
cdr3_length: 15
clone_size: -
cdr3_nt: TGTGCCAGCAGCTTGGGGGCTAGCGGCCAAGAGACCCAGTACTTC
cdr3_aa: CASSLGASGQETQYF

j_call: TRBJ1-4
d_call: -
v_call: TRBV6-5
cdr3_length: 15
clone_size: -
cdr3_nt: TGTGCCAGCAGTTACTCAGGGAGAACTAATGAAAAACTGTTTTTT
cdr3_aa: CASSYSGRTNEKLFF

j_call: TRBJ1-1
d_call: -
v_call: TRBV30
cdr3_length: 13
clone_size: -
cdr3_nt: TGTGCCTGGACGCGGGGGGGGGTCACTGAAGCTTTCTTT
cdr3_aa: CAWTRGGVTEAFF

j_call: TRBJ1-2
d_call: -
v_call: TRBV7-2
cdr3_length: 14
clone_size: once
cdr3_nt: TGTGCCAGCAGCTCACCGACAGGAGACTATGGCTACACCTTC
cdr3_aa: CASSSPTGDYGYTF

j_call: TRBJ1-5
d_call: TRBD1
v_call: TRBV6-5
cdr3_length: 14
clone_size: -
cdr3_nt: TGTGCCAGCAGTACCGACAGGGGGCAAAAGCCCCAGCATTTT
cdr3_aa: CASSTDRGQKPQHF

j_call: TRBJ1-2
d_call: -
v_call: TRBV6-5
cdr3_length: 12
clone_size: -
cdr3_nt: TGTGCCAGCAGTTGGGACACTCGGGGCTACACCTTC
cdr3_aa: CASSWDTRGYTF

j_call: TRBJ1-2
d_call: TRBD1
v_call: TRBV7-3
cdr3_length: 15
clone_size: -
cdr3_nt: TGTGCCAGCAGCGCCACAGGGGTAGATGGTTATGGCTACACCTTC
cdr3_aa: CASSATGVDGYGYTF

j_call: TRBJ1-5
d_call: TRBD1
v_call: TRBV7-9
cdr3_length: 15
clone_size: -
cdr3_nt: TGTGCCAGCAGCCCAGGGACAGGGAGAAATCAGCCCCAGCATTTT
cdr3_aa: CASSPGTGRNQPQHF

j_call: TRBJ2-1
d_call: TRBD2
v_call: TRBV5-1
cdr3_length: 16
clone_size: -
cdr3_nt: TGCGCCAGCAGCTTGATCCTAGCGGGGGGTACCAATGAGCAGTTCTTC
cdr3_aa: CASSLILAGGTNEQFF

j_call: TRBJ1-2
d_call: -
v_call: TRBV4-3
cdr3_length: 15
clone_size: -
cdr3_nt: TGCGCCAGCAGCCTGAGTGAGAGGAGCCTCTATGGCTACACCTTC
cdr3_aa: CASSLSERSLYGYTF

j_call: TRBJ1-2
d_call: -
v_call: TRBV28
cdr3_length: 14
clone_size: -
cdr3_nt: TGTGCCAGCAGTTTTGGGGCGGGAAACTATGGCTACACCTTC
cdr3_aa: CASSFGAGNYGYTF

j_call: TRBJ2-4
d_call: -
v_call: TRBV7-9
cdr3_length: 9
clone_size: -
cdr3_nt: TGTGCCAGCAGCTTAGTCGAGGGCTTC
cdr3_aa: CASSLVEGF

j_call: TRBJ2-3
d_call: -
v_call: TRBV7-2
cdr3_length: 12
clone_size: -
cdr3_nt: TGTGCCAGCAGCCCGTTGGGAGGTACGCAGTATTTT
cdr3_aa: CASSPLGGTQYF

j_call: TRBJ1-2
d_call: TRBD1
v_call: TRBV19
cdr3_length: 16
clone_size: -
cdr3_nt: TGTGCCAGTAGTACTAGACAGGGGAGAGGTAACTATGGCTACACCTTC
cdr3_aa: CASSTRQGRGNYGYTF

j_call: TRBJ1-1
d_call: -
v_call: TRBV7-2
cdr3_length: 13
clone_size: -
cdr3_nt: TGTGCCAGCAGCTTAGCGGGGAGGTGGGAAGCTTTCTTT
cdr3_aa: CASSLAGRWEAFF

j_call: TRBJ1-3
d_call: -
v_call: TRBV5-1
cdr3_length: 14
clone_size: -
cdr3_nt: TGCGCCAGCAGCTTTTGGCAGGGTGGAAACACCATATATTTT
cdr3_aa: CASSFWQGGNTIYF

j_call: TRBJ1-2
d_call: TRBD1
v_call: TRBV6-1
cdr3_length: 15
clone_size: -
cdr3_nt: TGTGCCAGCAGTGCCCAGGCAGGGGGCAGCTATGGCTACACCTTC
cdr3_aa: CASSAQAGGSYGYTF

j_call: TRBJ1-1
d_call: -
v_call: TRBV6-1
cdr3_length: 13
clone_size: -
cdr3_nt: TGTGCCAGCATCCCTCAGGCGAACACTGAAGCTTTCTTT
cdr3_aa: CASIPQANTEAFF

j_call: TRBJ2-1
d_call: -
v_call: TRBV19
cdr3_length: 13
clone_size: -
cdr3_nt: TGTGCCAGTAGTTGGGGGGGGCGCAATGAGCAGTTCTTC
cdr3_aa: CASSWGGRNEQFF

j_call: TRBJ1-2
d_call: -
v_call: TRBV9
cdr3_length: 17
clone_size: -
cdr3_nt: TGTGCCAGCAGCGTAGAAGAAGACAGGTTCCAGACTGATGGCTACACCTTC
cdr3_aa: CASSVEEDRFQTDGYTF

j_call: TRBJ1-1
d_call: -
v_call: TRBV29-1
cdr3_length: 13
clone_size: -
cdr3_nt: TGCAGCGTCCAATCAGGGCAGGGCACTGAAGCTTTCTTT
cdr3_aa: CSVQSGQGTEAFF

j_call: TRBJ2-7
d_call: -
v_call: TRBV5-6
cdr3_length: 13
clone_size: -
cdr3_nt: TGTGCCAGCAGCTTTCCGCAGGGTCACGAGCAGTACTTC
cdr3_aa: CASSFPQGHEQYF

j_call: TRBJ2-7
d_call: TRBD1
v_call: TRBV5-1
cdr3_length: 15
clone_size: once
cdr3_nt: TGCGCCAGCAGCTTGGCGGACAGGGGACCCTACGAGCAGTACTTC
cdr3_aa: CASSLADRGPYEQYF

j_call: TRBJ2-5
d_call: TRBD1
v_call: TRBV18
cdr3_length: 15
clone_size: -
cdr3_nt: TGTGCCAGCTCACCACGGGCAGGGGGCGTTGAGACCCAGTACTTC
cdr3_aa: CASSPRAGGVETQYF

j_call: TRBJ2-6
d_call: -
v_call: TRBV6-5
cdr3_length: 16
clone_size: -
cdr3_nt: TGTGCCAGCAGTTATGCCGGGAACTCTGGGGCCAACGTCCTGACTTTC
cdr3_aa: CASSYAGNSGANVLTF

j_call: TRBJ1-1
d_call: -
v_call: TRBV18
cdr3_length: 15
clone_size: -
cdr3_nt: TGTGCCAGCTCACCAGCAGGGGCGCAGAACACTGAAGCTTTCTTT
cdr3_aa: CASSPAGAQNTEAFF

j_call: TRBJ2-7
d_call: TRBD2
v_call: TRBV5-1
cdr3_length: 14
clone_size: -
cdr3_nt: TGCGCCAGCAGCTTAGCGGGGGGCTACTACGAGCAGTACTTC
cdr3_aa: CASSLAGGYYEQYF

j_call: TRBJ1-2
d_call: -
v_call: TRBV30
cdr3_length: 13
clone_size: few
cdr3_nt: TGTGCCGGGATACACCCGAGAGGGTATGGCTACACCTTC
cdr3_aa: CAGIHPRGYGYTF

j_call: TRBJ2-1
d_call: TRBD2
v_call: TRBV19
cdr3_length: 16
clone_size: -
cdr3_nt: TGTGCCAGTAGAAAACAGGCTAGCGGGGGGGATTATGAGCAGTTCTTC
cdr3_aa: CASRKQASGGDYEQFF

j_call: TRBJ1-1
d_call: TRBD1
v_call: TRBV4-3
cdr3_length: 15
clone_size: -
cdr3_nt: TGCGCCAGCAGCCAAGCAGGGGGTACGGGAACTGAAGCTTTCTTT
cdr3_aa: CASSQAGGTGTEAFF